This is a list of T cell receptor beta chains from one sample in a study of T-cell reconstitution after alpha-beta-depleted transplantation in children. TCRdb processed the PCR reads anew with MiXCR; each CDR3 protein has one entry. The table lists a few hundred thousand distinct CDR3 sequences, roughly a quarter of them singletons. This specimen consisted of PBMCs, obtained before TCRalphabeta/CD19-depleted stem cell transplant. These receptors were collected from a boy under two years old with Wiskott-Aldrich syndrome, due to receive a stem cell transplant. The CDR3 runs from the conserved cysteine through the conserved F or W. Each record gives: D gene, J gene, clone size, V gene, CDR3 protein, CDR3 DNA. The D gene is left open where the match is weak. Where a row states a size, it is once, few, many or the class of an expanded clone; other rows omit it.

d_call: TRBD2; j_call: TRBJ2-7; clone_size: .; v_call: TRBV7-2; cdr3_aa: CASSSGLAGPLGQYF; cdr3_nt: TGTGCCAGCAGCTCCGGACTAGCGGGACCCCTCGGGCAGTACTTC
d_call: TRBD2; j_call: TRBJ2-2; clone_size: few; v_call: TRBV20-1; cdr3_aa: CSAKGPSGPTGELFF; cdr3_nt: TGCAGTGCCAAAGGGCCTAGCGGACCCACCGGGGAGCTGTTTTTT
d_call: TRBD2; j_call: TRBJ2-1; clone_size: few; v_call: TRBV24-1; cdr3_aa: CATSDLREGEQFF; cdr3_nt: TGTGCCACCAGTGATTTGAGGGAGGGTGAGCAGTTCTTC
d_call: TRBD2; j_call: TRBJ2-1; clone_size: .; v_call: TRBV20-1; cdr3_aa: CSARVWTSENEQFF; cdr3_nt: TGCAGTGCTAGAGTGTGGACTAGCGAAAATGAGCAGTTCTTC
d_call: .; j_call: TRBJ1-5; clone_size: few; v_call: TRBV20-1; cdr3_aa: CSASWLNQPQHF; cdr3_nt: TGCAGTGCTAGTTGGCTAAATCAGCCCCAGCATTTT
d_call: .; j_call: TRBJ2-7; clone_size: .; v_call: TRBV20-1; cdr3_aa: CSAPIGRYEQYF; cdr3_nt: TGCAGTGCTCCCATAGGTCGCTACGAGCAGTACTTC
d_call: .; j_call: TRBJ2-5; clone_size: .; v_call: TRBV27; cdr3_aa: CASRAEETQYF; cdr3_nt: TGTGCCAGCAGAGCTGAAGAGACCCAGTACTTC
d_call: .; j_call: TRBJ1-1; clone_size: few; v_call: TRBV5-4; cdr3_aa: CASSLARADEAFF; cdr3_nt: TGTGCCAGCAGCTTGGCCCGGGCGGATGAAGCTTTCTTT
d_call: .; j_call: TRBJ1-2; clone_size: few; v_call: TRBV19; cdr3_aa: CASSIRPYGYTF; cdr3_nt: TGTGCCAGTAGTATTCGGCCGTATGGCTACACCTTC
d_call: TRBD2; j_call: TRBJ2-1; clone_size: few; v_call: TRBV20-1; cdr3_aa: CSARDEGREVNEQFF; cdr3_nt: TGCAGTGCTAGAGATGAGGGGCGGGAGGTGAATGAGCAGTTCTTC
d_call: .; j_call: TRBJ2-7; clone_size: few; v_call: TRBV5-1; cdr3_aa: CASSLAGIADEQYF; cdr3_nt: TGCGCCAGCAGCTTGGCGGGGATTGCAGACGAGCAGTACTTC
d_call: .; j_call: TRBJ2-7; clone_size: many; v_call: TRBV5-1; cdr3_aa: CASSLGLNSYEQYF; cdr3_nt: TGCGCCAGCAGCTTGGGGCTTAACTCCTACGAGCAGTACTTC
d_call: .; j_call: TRBJ2-7; clone_size: few; v_call: TRBV28; cdr3_aa: CASSPRWQSSYEQYF; cdr3_nt: TGTGCCAGCAGTCCCCGTTGGCAGAGCTCCTACGAGCAGTACTTC
d_call: TRBD2; j_call: TRBJ2-1; clone_size: few; v_call: TRBV20-1; cdr3_aa: CSARVPGGTLGEQFF; cdr3_nt: TGCAGTGCTAGAGTCCCGGGAGGCACCTTGGGTGAGCAGTTCTTC
d_call: TRBD2; j_call: TRBJ2-7; clone_size: .; v_call: TRBV28; cdr3_aa: CASTLGGRATYEQYF; cdr3_nt: TGTGCCAGCACCCTCGGAGGGAGGGCAACCTACGAGCAGTACTTC
d_call: .; j_call: TRBJ2-3; clone_size: few; v_call: TRBV5-1; cdr3_aa: CASSLGELRADTQYF; cdr3_nt: TGCGCCAGCAGCTTGGGGGAATTGCGGGCAGATACGCAGTATTTT